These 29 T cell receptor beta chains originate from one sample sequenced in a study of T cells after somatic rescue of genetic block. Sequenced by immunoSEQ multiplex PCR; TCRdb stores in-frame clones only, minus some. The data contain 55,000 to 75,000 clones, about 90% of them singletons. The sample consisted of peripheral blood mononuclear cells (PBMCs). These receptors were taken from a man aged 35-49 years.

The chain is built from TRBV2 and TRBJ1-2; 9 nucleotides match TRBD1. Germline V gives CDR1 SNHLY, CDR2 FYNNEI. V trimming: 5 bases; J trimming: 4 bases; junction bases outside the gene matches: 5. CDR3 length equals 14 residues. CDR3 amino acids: CASSPQQGAYGYTF. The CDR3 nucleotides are TGTGCCAGCAGTCCACAACAGGGGGCCTATGGCTACACCTTC.

The CDR3 spells CASSGQGGTEAFF. In nucleotides, the CDR3 is TGTGCCAGTAGTGGACAGGGTGGCACTGAAGCTTTCTTT. The chain recombines TRBV19 with TRBJ1-1; 8 bases are shared with TRBD1. J gave up 4 bases and V 5 bases, and 3 bases lay outside the gene matches. Germline-derived CDR1 and CDR2 are LNHDA and SQIVND (reference sequence). The CDR3 totals 13 residues.

CDR3 nucleotides: TGCGCCAGCAGCTTGGAGACTAGCGGGAGTGTAGCCAAAAACATTCAGTACTTC. The encoded protein is CASSLETSGSVAKNIQYF. The genes are TRBV5-1 and TRBJ2-4; 12 bases fit TRBD2. CDR1 and CDR2 from the germline V gene are SGHRS and YFSETQ. The length of the CDR3 is 18 residues. J was trimmed by 0 bases and V by 0 bases; bases with no gene match: 4.

The CDR3 DNA reads TGTGCCATCAGTACTACAGGGGCTAGCAATCAGCCCCAGCATTTT. As protein: CAISTTGASNQPQHF. J is TRBJ1-5 and V is TRBV10-3; 7 bases line up with TRBD1. There are 15 residues in the CDR3. With V trimmed by 5 bases and J by 0 bases, 4 bases remained unmatched. The germline V gene encodes CDR1 ENHRY and CDR2 SYGVKD.

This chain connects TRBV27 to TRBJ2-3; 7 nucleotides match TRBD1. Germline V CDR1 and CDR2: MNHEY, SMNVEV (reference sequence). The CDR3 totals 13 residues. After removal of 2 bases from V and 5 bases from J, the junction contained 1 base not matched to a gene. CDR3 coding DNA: TGTGCCAGCAGTTTACGGGACAGAGATACGCAGTATTTT. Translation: CASSLRDRDTQYF.

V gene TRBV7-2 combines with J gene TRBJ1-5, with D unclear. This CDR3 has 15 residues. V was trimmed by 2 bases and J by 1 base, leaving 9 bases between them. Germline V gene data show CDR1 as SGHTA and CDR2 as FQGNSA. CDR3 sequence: CASSLSGRSNQPQHF. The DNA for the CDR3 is TGTGCCAGCAGCTTATCGGGGAGGAGCAATCAGCCCCAGCATTTT.

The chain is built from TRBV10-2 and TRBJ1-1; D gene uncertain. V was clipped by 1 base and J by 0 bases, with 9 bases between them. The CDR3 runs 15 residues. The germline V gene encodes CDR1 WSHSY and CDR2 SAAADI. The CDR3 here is CASSEYYGVNTEAFF. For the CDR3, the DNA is TGCGCCAGCAGTGAGTATTACGGTGTGAACACTGAAGCTTTCTTT.

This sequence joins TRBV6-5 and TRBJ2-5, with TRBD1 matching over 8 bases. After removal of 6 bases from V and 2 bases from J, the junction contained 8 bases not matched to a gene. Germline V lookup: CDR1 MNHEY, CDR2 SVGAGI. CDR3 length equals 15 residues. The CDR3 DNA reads TGTGCCAGCAGGATGACAGGGGCTGTACAAGAGACCCAGTACTTC. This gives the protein CASRMTGAVQETQYF.

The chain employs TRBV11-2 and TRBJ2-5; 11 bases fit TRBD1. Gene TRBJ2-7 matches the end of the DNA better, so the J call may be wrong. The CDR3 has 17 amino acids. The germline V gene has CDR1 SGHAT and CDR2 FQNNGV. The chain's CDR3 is CASSLQSPGQGVYEQYF. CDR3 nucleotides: TGTGCCAGCAGCTTACAGTCACCGGGACAGGGGGTCTACGAGCAGTACTTC.

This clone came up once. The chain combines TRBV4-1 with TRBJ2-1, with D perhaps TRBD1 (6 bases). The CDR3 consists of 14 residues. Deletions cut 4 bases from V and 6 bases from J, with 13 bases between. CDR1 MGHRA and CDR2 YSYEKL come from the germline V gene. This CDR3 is CASSPGRGGNEQFF. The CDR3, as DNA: TGCGCCAGCAGCCCGGGACGAGGGGGCAATGAGCAGTTCTTC.

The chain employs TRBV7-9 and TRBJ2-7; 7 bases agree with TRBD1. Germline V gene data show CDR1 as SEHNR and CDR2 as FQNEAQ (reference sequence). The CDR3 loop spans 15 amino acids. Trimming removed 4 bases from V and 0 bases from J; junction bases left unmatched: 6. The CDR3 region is CASSSPRDSSYEQYF. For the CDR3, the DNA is TGTGCCAGCAGCTCCCCCCGGGACAGCTCCTACGAGCAGTACTTC. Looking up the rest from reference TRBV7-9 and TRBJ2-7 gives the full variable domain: DTGVSQNPRHKITKRGQNVTFRCDPISEHNRLYWYRQTLGQGPEFLTYFQNEAQLEKSRLLSDRFSAERPKGSFSTLEIQRTEQGDSAMYLCASSSPRDSSYEQYFGPGTRLTVT.

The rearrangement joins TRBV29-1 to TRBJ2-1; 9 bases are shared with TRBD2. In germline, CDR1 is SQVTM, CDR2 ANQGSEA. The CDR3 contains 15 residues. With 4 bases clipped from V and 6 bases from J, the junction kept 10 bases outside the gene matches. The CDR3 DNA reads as TGCAGCGTTGTATGGTCGGGACTAGCTAGCAATGAGCAGTTCTTC. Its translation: CSVVWSGLASNEQFF.

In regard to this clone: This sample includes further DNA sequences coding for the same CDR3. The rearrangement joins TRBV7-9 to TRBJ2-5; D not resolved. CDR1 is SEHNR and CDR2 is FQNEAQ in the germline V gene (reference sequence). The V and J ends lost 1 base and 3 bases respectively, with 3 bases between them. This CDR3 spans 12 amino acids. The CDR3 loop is CASSLGEETQYF. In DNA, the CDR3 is TGTGCCAGCAGCTTAGGCGAAGAGACCCAGTACTTC.

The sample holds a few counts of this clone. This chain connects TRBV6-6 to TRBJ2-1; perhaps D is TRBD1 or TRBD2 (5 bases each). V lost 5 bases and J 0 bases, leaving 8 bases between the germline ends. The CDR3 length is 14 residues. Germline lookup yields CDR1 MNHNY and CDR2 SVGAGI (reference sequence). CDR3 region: CASSGGDSYNEQFF. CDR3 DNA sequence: TGTGCCAGCAGTGGGGGAGACTCCTACAATGAGCAGTTCTTC.

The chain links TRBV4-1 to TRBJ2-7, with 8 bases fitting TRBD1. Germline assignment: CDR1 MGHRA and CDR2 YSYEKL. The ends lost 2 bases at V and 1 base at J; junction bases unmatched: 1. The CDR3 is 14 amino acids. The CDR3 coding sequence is TGCGCCAGCAGCCAAAGGACAGGGTCCTACGAGCAGTACTTC. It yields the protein CASSQRTGSYEQYF.

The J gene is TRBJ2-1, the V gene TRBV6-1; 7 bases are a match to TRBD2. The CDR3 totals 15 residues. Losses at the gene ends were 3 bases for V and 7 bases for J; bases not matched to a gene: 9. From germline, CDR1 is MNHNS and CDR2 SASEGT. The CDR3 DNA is TGTGCCAGCAGTGACCCGGCGCTAGCGGAGAATGAGCAGTTCTTC. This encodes CASSDPALAENEQFF.

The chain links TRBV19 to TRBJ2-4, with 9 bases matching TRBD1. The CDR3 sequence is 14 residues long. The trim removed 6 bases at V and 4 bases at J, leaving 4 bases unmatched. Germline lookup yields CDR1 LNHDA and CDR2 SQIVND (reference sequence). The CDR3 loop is CASRDRGGKNIQYF. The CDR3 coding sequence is TGTGCCAGTAGGGACAGGGGAGGTAAAAACATTCAGTACTTC.

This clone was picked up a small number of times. CDR3 sequence: CASSLDRGVTDTQYF. The CDR3 coding sequence is TGTGCCAGCAGCTTGGACAGGGGGGTGACAGATACGCAGTATTTT. V is TRBV5-4 and J is TRBJ2-3; 8 bases line up with TRBD1. V trimming: 0 bases; J trimming: 3 bases; junction bases outside the gene matches: 3. This CDR3 region has 15 residues. Germline V lookup: CDR1 SGHNT, CDR2 YYREEE (reference sequence).

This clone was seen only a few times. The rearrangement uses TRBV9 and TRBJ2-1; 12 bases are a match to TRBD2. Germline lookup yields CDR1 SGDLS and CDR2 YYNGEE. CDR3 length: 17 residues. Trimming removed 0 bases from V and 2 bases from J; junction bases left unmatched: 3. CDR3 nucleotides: TGTGCCAGCAGCGTAGATACTAGCGGGAGGACCTACAATGAGCAGTTCTTC. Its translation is CASSVDTSGRTYNEQFF.

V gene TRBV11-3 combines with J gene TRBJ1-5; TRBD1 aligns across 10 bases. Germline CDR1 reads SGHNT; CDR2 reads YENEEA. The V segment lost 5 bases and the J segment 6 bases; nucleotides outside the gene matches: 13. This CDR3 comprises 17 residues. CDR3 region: CASSPVDSGQGSQPQHF. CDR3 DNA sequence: TGTGCCAGCAGCCCAGTCGATTCGGGACAGGGGTCTCAGCCCCAGCATTTT.

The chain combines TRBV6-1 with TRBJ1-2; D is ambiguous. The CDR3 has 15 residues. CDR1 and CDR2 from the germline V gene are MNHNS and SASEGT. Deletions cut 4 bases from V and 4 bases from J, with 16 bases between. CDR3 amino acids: CASSANSLLTYGYTF. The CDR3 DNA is TGTGCCAGCAGTGCTAATTCCCTTCTGACCTATGGCTACACCTTC.

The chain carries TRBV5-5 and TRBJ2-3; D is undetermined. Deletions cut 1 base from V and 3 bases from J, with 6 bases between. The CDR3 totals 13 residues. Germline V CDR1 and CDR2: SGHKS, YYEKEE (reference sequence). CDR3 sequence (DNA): TGTGCCAGCAGCTTGTGGGGAACAGATACGCAGTATTTT. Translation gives CASSLWGTDTQYF.

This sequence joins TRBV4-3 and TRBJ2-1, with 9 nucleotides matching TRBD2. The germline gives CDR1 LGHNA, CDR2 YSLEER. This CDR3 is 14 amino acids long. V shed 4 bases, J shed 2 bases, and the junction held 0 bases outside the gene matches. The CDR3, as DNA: TGCGCCAGCAGCCTAGCGGGAGCCTACAATGAGCAGTTCTTC. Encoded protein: CASSLAGAYNEQFF.

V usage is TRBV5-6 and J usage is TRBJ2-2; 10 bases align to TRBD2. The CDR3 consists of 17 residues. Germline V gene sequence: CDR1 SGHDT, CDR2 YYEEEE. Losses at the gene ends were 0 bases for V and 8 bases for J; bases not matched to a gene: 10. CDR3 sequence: CASSLGGVLAGVGELFF. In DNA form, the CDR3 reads TGTGCCAGCAGCTTGGGAGGCGTTCTAGCGGGAGTAGGGGAGCTGTTTTTT.

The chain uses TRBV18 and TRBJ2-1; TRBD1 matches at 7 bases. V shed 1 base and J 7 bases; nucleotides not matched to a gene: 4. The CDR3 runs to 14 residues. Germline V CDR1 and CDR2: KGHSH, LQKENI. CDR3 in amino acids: CASSPRTGLNEQFF. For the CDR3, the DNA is TGTGCCAGCTCACCACGGACAGGCCTGAATGAGCAGTTCTTC.

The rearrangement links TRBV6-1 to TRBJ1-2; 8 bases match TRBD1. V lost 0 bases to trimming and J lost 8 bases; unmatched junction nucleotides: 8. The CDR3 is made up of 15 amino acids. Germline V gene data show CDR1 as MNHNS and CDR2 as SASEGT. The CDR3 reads CASSEAGQGMGGYTF. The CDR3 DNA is TGTGCCAGCAGTGAAGCAGGACAGGGTATGGGCGGCTACACCTTC.

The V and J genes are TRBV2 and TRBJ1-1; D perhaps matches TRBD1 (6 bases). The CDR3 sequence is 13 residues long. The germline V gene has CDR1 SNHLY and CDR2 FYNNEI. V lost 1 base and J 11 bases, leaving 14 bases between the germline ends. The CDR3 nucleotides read TGTGCCAGCAGTGAAGATCAGGGGTTTCGGGCTTTCTTT. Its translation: CASSEDQGFRAFF.

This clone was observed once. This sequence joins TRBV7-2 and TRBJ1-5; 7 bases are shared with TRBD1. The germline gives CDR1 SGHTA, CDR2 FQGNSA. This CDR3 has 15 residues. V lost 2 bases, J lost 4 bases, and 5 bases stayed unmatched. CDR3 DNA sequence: TGTGCCAGCAGCTTAATGTCAGGGGGAAATCAGCCCCAGCATTTT. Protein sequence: CASSLMSGGNQPQHF.

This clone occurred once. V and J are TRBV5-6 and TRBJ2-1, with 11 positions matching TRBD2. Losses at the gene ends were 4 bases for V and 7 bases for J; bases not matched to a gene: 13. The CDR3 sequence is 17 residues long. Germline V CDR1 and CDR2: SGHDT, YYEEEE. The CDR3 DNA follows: TGTGCCAGCAGCCCCCTCCTTTGGACTAGCGGGTGGAATGAGCAGTTCTTC. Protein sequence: CASSPLLWTSGWNEQFF. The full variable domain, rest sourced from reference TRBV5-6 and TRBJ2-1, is DAGVTQSPTHLIKTRGQQVTLRCSPKSGHDTVSWYQQALGQGPQFIFQYYEEEERQRGNFPDRFSGHQFPNYSSELNVNALLLGDSALYLCASSPLLWTSGWNEQFFGPGTRLTVL.